This paragraph covers one T cell receptor beta chain sequence. The data are from a study of monozygotic twins with inflammatory bowel disease. TCRdb reprocessed the 5' RACE reads, keeping one entry per CDR3 protein, no DNA. Recorded for this sample: fewer than 550,000 distinct CDR3 sequences. Sequencing was carried out using blood. The clonotype comes from a human donor with ulcerative colitis or Crohn's disease, or a healthy co-twin of an affected twin (not recorded which).

The CDR3 loop is CSATPLVVLREQFF. The J gene is TRBJ2-1, the V gene TRBV20-1; TCRdb reports TRBD2, a call that lacks DNA to check it against. CDR1 DFQATT and CDR2 SNEGSKA come from the germline V gene (reference sequence). The CDR3 is 14 amino acids.